Listed below are T cell receptor beta chains from one sample, sequenced in a study of OX40 agonist ivuxolimab in advanced cancers. The table came from immunoSEQ multiplex PCR; TCRdb's copy has only in-frame clones and leaves some out. The sample consists of 99,000 or so clones, more than 95% of them appearing once. Sequencing used CD4+ or CD8+ T cells sorted from blood, obtained in a trial of the OX40 agonist ivuxolimab. The receptors originated from an adult with an advanced solid tumor such as melanoma, head and neck, liver or kidney cancer. Each CDR3 is given with its conserved first and last residue. Each record gives: D gene, V gene, J gene, clone size, CDR3 DNA, CDR3 protein. D genes are given only for firm matches. Not all rows give a size; the values are once, few, many and, for expanded clones, a class.

d_call: TRBD2; v_call: TRBV29-1; j_call: TRBJ2-1; clone_size: .; cdr3_nt: TGCAGCGTCCTTACTAGCGGGGGGGCCTGGAATGAGCAGTTCTTC; cdr3_aa: CSVLTSGGAWNEQFF
d_call: .; v_call: TRBV4-1; j_call: TRBJ1-4; clone_size: few; cdr3_nt: TGCGCCAGCAGCCACTCGACAGGAGCTAATGAAAAACTGTTTTTT; cdr3_aa: CASSHSTGANEKLFF
d_call: .; v_call: TRBV7-2; j_call: TRBJ2-1; clone_size: .; cdr3_nt: TGTGCCAGCAGCCCCCTCCCCGAGGGGGGCAATGAGCAGTTCTTC; cdr3_aa: CASSPLPEGGNEQFF
d_call: TRBD2; v_call: TRBV7-7; j_call: TRBJ2-1; clone_size: .; cdr3_nt: TGTGCCAGCCTAGCGGGATTTTCCAATGAGCAGTTCTTC; cdr3_aa: CASLAGFSNEQFF
d_call: .; v_call: TRBV5-6; j_call: TRBJ1-1; clone_size: .; cdr3_nt: TGTGCCAGCAGCCTAACAGGCTTCTCAAACACTGAAGCTTTCTTT; cdr3_aa: CASSLTGFSNTEAFF
d_call: .; v_call: TRBV5-6; j_call: TRBJ2-5; clone_size: .; cdr3_nt: TGTGCCAGCAGCTTGTCCCCGGGACTGCAAGAGACCCAGTACTTC; cdr3_aa: CASSLSPGLQETQYF
d_call: .; v_call: TRBV6-6; j_call: TRBJ2-7; clone_size: once; cdr3_nt: TGTGCCAGCAGTTACTCGTGGGTATACGAGCAGTACTTC; cdr3_aa: CASSYSWVYEQYF
d_call: .; v_call: TRBV5-1; j_call: TRBJ1-3; clone_size: .; cdr3_nt: TGTGCCAGCAGCTACGGACAGCCTGGAAACACCATATATTTT; cdr3_aa: CASSYGQPGNTIYF
d_call: .; v_call: TRBV2; j_call: TRBJ1-3; clone_size: .; cdr3_nt: TGTGCCAGCACCGGGGCTGGAAACACCATATATTTT; cdr3_aa: CASTGAGNTIYF
d_call: .; v_call: TRBV28; j_call: TRBJ2-7; clone_size: .; cdr3_nt: TGTGCCAGCGGCCCTAGGGTCCCCTACGAGCAGTACTTC; cdr3_aa: CASGPRVPYEQYF